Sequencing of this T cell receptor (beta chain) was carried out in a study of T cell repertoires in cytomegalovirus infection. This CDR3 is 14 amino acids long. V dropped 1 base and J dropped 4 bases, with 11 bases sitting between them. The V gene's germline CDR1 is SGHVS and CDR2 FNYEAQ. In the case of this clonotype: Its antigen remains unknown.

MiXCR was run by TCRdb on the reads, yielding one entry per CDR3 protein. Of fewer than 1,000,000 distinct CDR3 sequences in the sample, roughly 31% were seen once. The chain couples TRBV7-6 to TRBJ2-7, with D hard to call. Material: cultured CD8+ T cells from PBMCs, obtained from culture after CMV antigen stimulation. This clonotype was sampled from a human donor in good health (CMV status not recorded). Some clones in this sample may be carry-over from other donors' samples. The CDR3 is CASSLDLVSYEQYF. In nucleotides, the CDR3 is TGTGCCAGCAGCTTAGATCTAGTGAGTTACGAGCAGTACTTC.